This is a list of T cell receptor beta chains from one sample in a study of cytomegalovirus exposure and HLA in healthy donors. The repertoire was sequenced with immunoSEQ multiplex PCR; TCRdb's copy has only in-frame clones and lacks some. The sample shows roughly 120,000 clones, roughly 81% of them seen only once. The sample comprised PBMCs. These receptors all stem from a woman younger than 45 in good health and CMV-seronegative. CDR3s include the opening cysteine and the closing phenylalanine or tryptophan. The order of the fields is CDR3 length, J gene, V gene, CDR3 protein.

len: 18
j_gene: TRBJ2-7
v_gene: TRBV10-3
CDR3aa: CAISSGLAGGPTTYEQYF

len: 16
j_gene: TRBJ1-3
v_gene: TRBV7-9
CDR3aa: CSSSPRGTHSGNTIYF

len: 15
j_gene: TRBJ1-4
v_gene: TRBV4-1
CDR3aa: CASSQAGQNNEKLFF

len: 15
j_gene: TRBJ1-1
v_gene: TRBV13
CDR3aa: CASSQGGQGSTEAFF

len: 15
j_gene: TRBJ2-5
v_gene: TRBV7-7
CDR3aa: CASSLTSGRQETQYF

len: 17
j_gene: TRBJ2-1
v_gene: TRBV25-1
CDR3aa: CASSGGTSIWSYNEQFF

len: 15
j_gene: TRBJ2-1
v_gene: TRBV19
CDR3aa: CASSITGRIRDEQFF

len: 16
j_gene: TRBJ2-3
v_gene: TRBV15
CDR3aa: CATSGRLAGSTDTQYF

len: 17
j_gene: TRBJ2-3
v_gene: TRBV27
CDR3aa: CASSLSQAGGSTDTQYF

len: 14
j_gene: TRBJ1-4
v_gene: TRBV30
CDR3aa: CAWSAAARGEKLFF

len: 13
j_gene: TRBJ2-5
v_gene: TRBV7-9
CDR3aa: CASSLRGTGTQYF

len: 13
j_gene: TRBJ2-5
v_gene: TRBV10-3
CDR3aa: CAISPGTVETQYF

len: 15
j_gene: TRBJ1-5
v_gene: TRBV6-6
CDR3aa: CASSYGTGDNQPQHF

len: 16
j_gene: TRBJ2-1
v_gene: TRBV7-9
CDR3aa: CASSSLSWASGNEQFF

len: 11
j_gene: TRBJ2-7
v_gene: TRBV7-2
CDR3aa: CASSLVREQYF

len: 13
j_gene: TRBJ1-1
v_gene: TRBV19
CDR3aa: CASSMTGASEAFF

len: 18
j_gene: TRBJ2-5
v_gene: TRBV18
CDR3aa: CASSPPNSGTSSGETQYF

len: 16
j_gene: TRBJ2-5
v_gene: TRBV4-1
CDR3aa: CASSQGTVPLLGAQYF

len: 13
j_gene: TRBJ1-1
v_gene: TRBV5-1
CDR3aa: CASSPAMNTEAFF

len: 14
j_gene: TRBJ2-1
v_gene: TRBV9
CDR3aa: CASSQLGSYNEQFF

len: 14
j_gene: TRBJ1-3
v_gene: TRBV19
CDR3aa: CASSTLHSGNTIYF

len: 12
j_gene: TRBJ1-1
v_gene: TRBV30
CDR3aa: CAWSQGQGLAFF

len: 15
j_gene: TRBJ1-1
v_gene: TRBV7-6
CDR3aa: CASSPTDRERTEAFF

len: 18
j_gene: TRBJ2-3
v_gene: TRBV9
CDR3aa: CASSVGLGTTSGGDTQYF

len: 16
j_gene: TRBJ2-7
v_gene: TRBV4-2
CDR3aa: CASSQVPGRTNYEQYF

len: 14
j_gene: TRBJ2-7
v_gene: TRBV13
CDR3aa: CASSLDRDSYEQYF

len: 14
j_gene: TRBJ2-3
v_gene: TRBV6-6
CDR3aa: CASNDRVRADTQYF

len: 18
j_gene: TRBJ2-1
v_gene: TRBV7-2
CDR3aa: CASSLGRRRTSGMNEQFF

len: 15
j_gene: TRBJ2-2
v_gene: TRBV7-2
CDR3aa: CASSPSQGALGELFF

len: 17
j_gene: TRBJ2-3
v_gene: TRBV11-3
CDR3aa: CASSLTLLPFGADTQYF

len: 18
j_gene: TRBJ2-7
v_gene: TRBV5-1
CDR3aa: CASSPLLAGGSSSYEQYF

len: 14
j_gene: TRBJ2-5
v_gene: TRBV9
CDR3aa: CASSPAGELETQYF

len: 15
j_gene: TRBJ1-1
v_gene: TRBV5-4
CDR3aa: CASSSGQGVNTEAFF

len: 16
j_gene: TRBJ2-5
v_gene: TRBV5-1
CDR3aa: CASSTGRDRRKETQYF

len: 14
j_gene: TRBJ1-2
v_gene: TRBV6-5
CDR3aa: CASRGGQGYVSYTF

len: 14
j_gene: TRBJ2-7
v_gene: TRBV6-5
CDR3aa: CASGRTSSAYEQYF

len: 15
j_gene: TRBJ1-4
v_gene: TRBV19
CDR3aa: CASSMGGRGWEKLFF